This is a list of T cell receptor beta chains from one sample in a study of spatial heterogeneity in lung cancer. MiXCR, applied by TCRdb to the 5' RACE reads, yields one record per CDR3 protein. The sample lists around 110,000 distinct CDR3 sequences, 12% seen once, with roughly 15% in the top ten. The sample in question was PBMCs, obtained at follow-up. These receptors originate from a male donor with early-stage non-small cell lung cancer. Both conserved end residues are part of each CDR3. Each record gives: J gene, V gene, clone size, D gene, CDR3 protein, CDR3 DNA. A D gene is named only where the DNA matches it firmly. Clone size is not always given. Where it is, it says once, few, many or a class for expanded clones.

>TRBJ2-1|TRBV20-1|many|TRBD2
CSAMTSGGLSYNEQFF
TGCAGTGCTATGACTAGCGGGGGTCTCTCCTACAATGAGCAGTTCTTC
>TRBJ2-7|TRBV28|.|TRBD1
CASNFSPGQGSHEQYF
TGTGCCAGCAACTTCTCGCCGGGACAGGGGAGTCACGAGCAGTACTTC
>TRBJ1-1|TRBV20-1|many|.
CSAIQPPNTEAFF
TGCAGTGCTATTCAACCTCCGAACACTGAAGCTTTCTTT
>TRBJ2-1|TRBV9|.|.
CASSLQSSYNEQFF
TGTGCCAGCAGCCTACAGAGCTCCTACAATGAGCAGTTCTTC
>TRBJ2-3|TRBV7-2|.|.
CASSLAVLNTQYF
TGTGCCAGCAGCTTAGCGGTGCTTAATACGCAGTATTTT
>TRBJ2-3|TRBV11-2|.|.
CASSSDPGTTRSTDTQYF
TGTGCCAGCAGTTCGGATCCCGGGACCACCCGGAGTACAGATACGCAGTATTTT
>TRBJ2-2|TRBV7-8|many|.
CASSLVGRPNTGELFF
TGTGCCAGCAGCTTAGTGGGGCGACCGAACACCGGGGAGCTGTTTTTT
>TRBJ1-5|TRBV7-2|many|TRBD1
CASSSAGTGGQPQHF
TGTGCCAGCAGCTCCGCGGGGACAGGGGGTCAGCCCCAGCATTTT
>TRBJ1-6|TRBV4-2|.|.
CASSQDRGGLRALHF
TGTGCCAGCAGCCAAGATCGCGGGGGATTGAGGGCCCTCCACTTT
>TRBJ1-1|TRBV9|few|.
CASSVSVGSEAFF
TGTGCCAGCAGCGTGTCTGTAGGCAGTGAAGCTTTCTTT